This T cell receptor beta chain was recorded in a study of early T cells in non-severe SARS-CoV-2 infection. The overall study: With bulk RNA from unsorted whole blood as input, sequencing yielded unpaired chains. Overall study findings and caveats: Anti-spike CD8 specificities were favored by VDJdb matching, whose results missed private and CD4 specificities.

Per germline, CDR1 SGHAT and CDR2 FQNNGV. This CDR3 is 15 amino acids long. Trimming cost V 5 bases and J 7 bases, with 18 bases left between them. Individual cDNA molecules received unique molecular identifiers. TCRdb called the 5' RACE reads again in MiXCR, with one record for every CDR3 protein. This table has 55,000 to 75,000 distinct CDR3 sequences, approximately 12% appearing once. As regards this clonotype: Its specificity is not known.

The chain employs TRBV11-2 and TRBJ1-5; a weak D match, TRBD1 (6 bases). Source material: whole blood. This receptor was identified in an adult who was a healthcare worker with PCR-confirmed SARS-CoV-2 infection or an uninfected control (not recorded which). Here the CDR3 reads CASSPLQGQGQPQHF. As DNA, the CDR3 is TGTGCCAGCAGCCCGCTTCAGGGGCAGGGACAGCCCCAGCATTTT. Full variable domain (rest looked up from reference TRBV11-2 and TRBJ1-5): EAGVAQSPRYKIIEKRQSVAFWCNPISGHATLYWYQQILGQGPKLLIQFQNNGVVDDSQLPKDRFSAERLKGVDSTLKIQPAKLEDSAVYLCASSPLQGQGQPQHFGDGTRLSIL.